These 10 T cell receptor beta chains share one sample of origin, sequenced in a study of cytomegalovirus exposure and HLA in healthy donors. The repertoire was sequenced with immunoSEQ multiplex PCR; TCRdb's copy has only in-frame clones and lacks some. The data contain roughly 330,000 clones, 87% of them singletons. Sequenced sample: PBMCs. All receptors derive from a woman in her thirties in good health and CMV-seropositive.

The chain couples TRBV18 to TRBJ1-1; D gene ambiguous. CDR3 length: 14 amino acids. Germline V gives CDR1 KGHSH, CDR2 LQKENI. Trimming took off 6 bases at V and 0 bases at J, with 11 bases between the two ends. CDR3 region: CASSSQAMNTEAFF. In nucleotides, the CDR3 is TGTGCCAGCTCTTCTCAGGCGATGAACACTGAAGCTTTCTTT. Full variable domain (rest looked up from reference TRBV18 and TRBJ1-1): NAGVMQNPRHLVRRRGQEARLRCSPMKGHSHVYWYRQLPEEGLKFMVYLQKENIIDESGMPKERFSAEFPKEGPSILRIQQVVRGDSAAYFCASSSQAMNTEAFFGQGTRLTVV.

The chain carries TRBV2 and TRBJ1-6; 7 bases map to TRBD1. This CDR3 comprises 14 residues. V dropped 6 bases and J dropped 9; count of bases not matched to a gene: 8. The germline gives CDR1 SNHLY, CDR2 FYNNEI. This CDR3 reads CASRETGIRSPLHF. In DNA, the CDR3 is TGTGCCAGCAGGGAGACAGGGATTCGTTCACCCCTCCACTTT.

The CDR3 nucleotides are TGTGCCAGCAGTTTATGGGGGGTAGGGGGAGGCGGATCCCTCCACTTT. Amino acid sequence: CASSLWGVGGGGSLHF. The rearrangement links TRBV28 to TRBJ1-6, with D possibly matching TRBD1 (6 bases). The CDR3 consists of 16 residues. The germline V and J ends were trimmed by 0 bases and 14 bases, with 20 bases remaining between them. CDR1 is MDHEN, CDR2 SYDVKM, per germline.

DNA for the CDR3: TGTGCCAGCAGCTTGGTACGCCCAGGGGGTGACACTGAAGCTTTCTTT. Residues: CASSLVRPGGDTEAFF. V is TRBV5-4 and J is TRBJ1-1; 7 bases are shared with TRBD1. The CDR3 sequence is 16 residues long. Germline CDR1 SGHNT, CDR2 YYREEE (reference sequence). Germline trimming cut 0 bases from V and 3 bases from J; bases unmatched to any gene: 8.

The chain couples TRBV2 to TRBJ2-4; D might be TRBD1 or TRBD2, each matching 5 bases. Between the trimmed V and J ends, which lost 6 bases and 2 bases, there was a span of 11 bases. Germline V gene lookup returns CDR1 SNHLY and CDR2 FYNNEI. CDR3 length equals 14 residues. The CDR3 nucleotides read TGTGCCAGCAGCGTTCAGGGACCCAAAAACATTCAGTACTTC. It encodes CASSVQGPKNIQYF.

The genes are TRBV28 and TRBJ1-2; perhaps TRBD1 as D (6 bases). Germline CDR1 MDHEN, CDR2 SYDVKM. V dropped 6 bases and J dropped 9 bases, with 20 bases sitting between them. The CDR3 runs to 14 residues. The CDR3 coding sequence is TGTGCCAGCAGCCACCATAGTACAGGGTCTAGCTACACCTTC. It codes for CASSHHSTGSSYTF.

This clone has just one count. The V and J genes are TRBV7-6 and TRBJ2-7; D unresolved. The CDR3 loop spans 13 amino acids. V dropped 2 bases and J dropped 4 bases, with 9 bases sitting between them. The V gene's germline CDR1 is SGHVS and CDR2 FNYEAQ. The CDR3 protein is CASSLRQNYEQYF. In DNA form, the CDR3 reads TGTGCCAGCAGCTTAAGGCAGAATTACGAGCAGTACTTC.

The J gene is TRBJ1-5, the V gene TRBV6-6; 9 nucleotides match TRBD1. The J segment lost 5 bases and the V segment lost 6 bases, leaving 5 bases of the junction unmatched. Germline V gives CDR1 MNHNY, CDR2 SVGAGI (reference sequence). This CDR3 is built from 14 residues. Here the CDR3 reads CASSRGQGHQPQHF. The CDR3 DNA sequence: TGTGCCAGCAGCCGGGGACAGGGTCATCAGCCCCAGCATTTT.

The gene calls are TRBV6-1 and TRBJ2-7; a weak D match, TRBD2 (6 bases). Germline V gene lookup returns CDR1 MNHNS and CDR2 SASEGT. With 7 bases removed from V and 2 bases from J, the gap between germline ends came to 18 bases. The length of the CDR3 is 15 residues. The CDR3 region has the DNA TGTGCCAGCACGGACGTTTTGGACTATCCCTACGAGCAGTACTTC. Translating it yields CASTDVLDYPYEQYF.

The genes are TRBV5-4 and TRBJ1-4; D unclear. Germline V gene data show CDR1 as SGHNT and CDR2 as YYREEE (reference sequence). V was pared by 0 bases and J by 10 bases, with 7 bases between. The CDR3 covers 12 residues. The CDR3 DNA reads TGTGCCAGCAGCTTGGAGACCGGAAAACTGTTTTTT. It translates to CASSLETGKLFF. Using reference TRBV5-4 and TRBJ1-4 for the parts outside the CDR3, the full variable domain is ETGVTQSPTHLIKTRGQQVTLRCSSQSGHNTVSWYQQALGQGPQFIFQYYREEENGRGNFPPRFSGLQFPNYSSELNVNALELDDSALYLCASSLETGKLFFGSGTQLSVL.